This is a list of T cell receptor beta chains from one sample in a study of shared clonotypes between healthy human individuals. Libraries were prepared by immunoSEQ multiplex PCR; TCRdb keeps only in-frame clonotypes and omits some of them. The sample holds about 500,000 clones, more than 70% seen once. Sample: PBMCs. All receptors derive from a woman aged 40 to 50 in good health. Some clones in this sample may be carry-over from other donors' samples. The CDR3 runs from the conserved cysteine through the conserved F or W.

TRBV10-2 CASRGSGTGSRNEQFF
TRBV30 CAWSVQVGVGELFF
TRBV6-6 CTSSYSSLGGSYGYTF
TRBV6-4 CASSGLATDTQYF
TRBV7-7 CASSSGLAGGRRIRETQYF
TRBV7-9 CASSKTGQHTDTQYF
TRBV7-8 CASSLRGTGPLNEQFF
TRBV11-2 CASSLEDRPLYGYTF
TRBV5-4 CASSLDAGQLDYTF
TRBV7-2 CASSLDQVPPQFF
TRBV27 CASRPSGGTYEQYF
TRBV5-6 CASSLELDWTNEKLFF
TRBV5-6 CASSSPGQGDEQYF
TRBV4-1 CASSQGDTMGETQYF
TRBV19 CASSIYGGSYEQFF
TRBV9 CASSVDAGGWDEQFF
TRBV4-1 CASSRGLAGAREQFF
TRBV10-3 CAISESRGTLGLYGEQYF
TRBV27 CASSFAGTSGRAEETQYF
TRBV19 CASSGGFYEQYF
TRBV19 CASSVRGQPQHF
TRBV29-1 CSADKARRNEQFF
TRBV4-2 CASSQDWRGATEAFF
TRBV28 CASGSSYNEQFF
TRBV5-6 CASSLERNTGELFF